These 7 T cell receptor beta chains originate from one sample sequenced in a study of early T cells in non-severe SARS-CoV-2 infection. TCRdb itself ran the 5' RACE reads through MiXCR, one entry per CDR3 protein. Found here are some 57,000 distinct CDR3 sequences, about 10% of them singletons; the top ten hold 4.5%. The sequencing sample was made of whole blood. The origin of the receptors is an adult who was a healthcare worker with PCR-confirmed SARS-CoV-2 infection or an uninfected control (not recorded which).

A few counts support this clonotype. The chain employs TRBV7-9 and TRBJ2-2; D is unresolved. Trimming pared 5 bases from V and 5 bases from J, leaving 6 bases between. Germline CDR1 SEHNR, CDR2 FQNEAQ (reference sequence). CDR3 length equals 12 residues. CDR3 sequence (DNA): TGTGCCAGCAGCCATTCTACCGGGGAGCTGTTTTTT. This gives the protein CASSHSTGELFF.

This clonotype occurred many times. J is TRBJ1-5 and V is TRBV30; the match to TRBD1 covers 10 bases. From germline, CDR1 is GTSNPN and CDR2 SVGIG (reference sequence). After removal of 4 bases from V and 3 bases from J, the junction contained 6 bases not matched to a gene. This CDR3 is 15 amino acids long. CDR3: CAWTPTGGPNQPQHF. The CDR3 DNA sequence: TGTGCCTGGACCCCGACAGGGGGCCCCAATCAGCCCCAGCATTTT.

This clonotype occurred many times. The chain employs TRBV7-3 and TRBJ2-1; TRBD1 matches at 7 bases. Losses at the gene ends were 5 bases for V and 5 bases for J; bases not matched to a gene: 9. The germline V gene encodes CDR1 SGHTA and CDR2 FQGTGA. The CDR3 contains 15 residues. This CDR3 reads CASSLKGAGDNEQFF. CDR3 in DNA: TGTGCCAGCAGCCTTAAGGGGGCAGGGGACAATGAGCAGTTCTTC.

This clonotype was observed many times. V is TRBV7-2 and J is TRBJ2-3; 8 bases agree with TRBD1. V was pared by 4 bases and J by 0 bases, with 6 bases of the junction left unmatched. This CDR3 is 16 amino acids long. Per germline, CDR1 SGHTA and CDR2 FQGNSA. The CDR3 nucleotides are TGTGCCAGCAGCTCGAATCAGGGGGCTAGCACAGATACGCAGTATTTT. Translating it yields CASSSNQGASTDTQYF.

This clonotype was counted many times. The genes are TRBV30 and TRBJ1-1; tentatively, D is TRBD1 (5 bases). V dropped 3 bases and J dropped 3 bases, with 11 bases sitting between them. In germline, CDR1 is GTSNPN, CDR2 SVGIG (reference sequence). The CDR3 is 13 residues long. The DNA of the CDR3 is TGTGCCTGGAGGCAGGGACCGGACACTGAAGCTTTCTTT. It codes for CAWRQGPDTEAFF.

This clonotype was seen many times. This sequence joins TRBV11-2 and TRBJ2-2; D perhaps matches TRBD1 (5 bases). V dropped 3 bases and J dropped 3 bases, with 8 bases sitting between them. Germline V gene sequence: CDR1 SGHAT, CDR2 FQNNGV. The CDR3 consists of 14 residues. The CDR3 DNA reads TGTGCCAGCAGCTTCGGCAGGGACACCGGGGAGCTGTTTTTT. This sequence encodes CASSFGRDTGELFF. The full variable domain, its missing parts supplied by reference TRBV11-2 and TRBJ2-2, is EAGVAQSPRYKIIEKRQSVAFWCNPISGHATLYWYQQILGQGPKLLIQFQNNGVVDDSQLPKDRFSAERLKGVDSTLKIQPAKLEDSAVYLCASSFGRDTGELFFGEGSRLTVL.

V is TRBV5-1 and J is TRBJ1-1; TRBD1 matches 9 bases. This CDR3 spans 13 amino acids. The germline CDR1 and CDR2 sequences are SGHRS and YFSETQ. The V segment lost 0 bases and the J segment 8 bases; nucleotides outside the gene matches: 2. The CDR3 is CASSLGQGGEAFF. As DNA, the CDR3 is TGCGCCAGCAGCTTGGGACAGGGGGGAGAAGCTTTCTTT.